This T cell receptor (beta chain) was recovered during a study of OX40 agonist ivuxolimab in advanced cancers. Overall study context: Given to patients was ivuxolimab, an agonistic anti-OX40 (CD134) antibody. The eligibility criteria allowed prior anti-PD-1, anti-PD-L1 or anti-CTLA-4 therapy, and about 40% had some.

Generated by immunoSEQ multiplex PCR, the TCRdb table keeps only in-frame clones and is missing some. The sample shows about 50,000 clones, roughly four fifths of them seen only once. This clone was recorded only once. The source is an adult with an advanced solid tumor such as melanoma, head and neck, liver or kidney cancer. The sample consisted of CD4+ or CD8+ T cells sorted from blood, taken in a trial of the OX40 agonist ivuxolimab.

The CDR3 coding sequence is TGTGCCAGCAGCTACCGGGACGGCACAGATACGCAGTATTTT. This gives the protein CASSYRDGTDTQYF. V gene TRBV5-6 combines with J gene TRBJ2-3, with D tentatively TRBD1 or TRBD2 (5 bases each). V was shortened by 3 bases and J by 1 base, with 9 bases between the two germline ends. There are 14 residues in the CDR3. Germline CDR1 SGHDT, CDR2 YYEEEE. The full variable domain, in which reference TRBV5-6 and TRBJ2-3 provide the parts outside the CDR3, is DAGVTQSPTHLIKTRGQQVTLRCSPKSGHDTVSWYQQALGQGPQFIFQYYEEEERQRGNFPDRFSGHQFPNYSSELNVNALLLGDSALYLCASSYRDGTDTQYFGPGTRLTVL.